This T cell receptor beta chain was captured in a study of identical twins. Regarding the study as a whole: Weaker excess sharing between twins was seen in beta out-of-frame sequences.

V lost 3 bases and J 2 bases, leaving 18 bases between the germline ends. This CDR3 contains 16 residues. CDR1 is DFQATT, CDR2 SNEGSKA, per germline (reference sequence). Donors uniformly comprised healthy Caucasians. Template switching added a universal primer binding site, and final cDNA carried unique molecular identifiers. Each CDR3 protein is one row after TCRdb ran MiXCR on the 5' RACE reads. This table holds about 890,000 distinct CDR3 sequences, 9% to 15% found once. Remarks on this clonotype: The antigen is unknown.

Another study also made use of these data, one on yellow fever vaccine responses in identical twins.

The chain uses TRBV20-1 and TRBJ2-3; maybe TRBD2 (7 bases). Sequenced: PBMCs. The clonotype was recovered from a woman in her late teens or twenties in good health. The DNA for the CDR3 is TGCAGTGCTAGGAGGGGGGGAGGGAGTTACACAGATACGCAGTATTTT. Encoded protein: CSARRGGGSYTDTQYF.